What follows are 11 T cell receptor beta chains derived from one specimen sequenced in a study of cytomegalovirus exposure and HLA in healthy donors. Using immunoSEQ multiplex PCR, the repertoire was profiled, and TCRdb retains in-frame clones only, with some absent. Here the sample spans over 85,000 clones, approximately 94% being singletons. Material: PBMCs. These TCRs come from a young woman in good health and CMV-seronegative.

The rearrangement uses TRBV27 and TRBJ1-1; D remains unclear. The CDR3 has 15 amino acids. Per germline, CDR1 MNHEY and CDR2 SMNVEV (reference sequence). V shed 5 bases and J shed 5 bases, with 18 bases lying between them. This CDR3 reads CASSPLSGGGTEAFF. CDR3 coding DNA: TGTGCCAGCAGTCCCCTCTCGGGCGGAGGGACTGAAGCTTTCTTT.

V is TRBV19 and J is TRBJ1-2; D unresolved. This CDR3 comprises 11 residues. The germline CDR1 and CDR2 sequences are LNHDA and SQIVND (reference sequence). The ends were cut back, 4 bases at V and 5 bases at J, with 5 bases in the middle. The CDR3 DNA reads as TGTGCCAGTAGTACCGTATATGGCTACACCTTC. Its protein is CASSTVYGYTF.

The chain links TRBV5-1 to TRBJ2-5, with D perhaps matching TRBD2 (5 bases). This CDR3 has 14 amino acids. Trimming stripped 4 bases from V and 2 bases from J, with 12 bases between. Germline assignment: CDR1 SGHRS and CDR2 YFSETQ. The CDR3 here is CASSPSSGQETQYF. The CDR3 DNA sequence: TGCGCCAGCAGCCCGAGTTCGGGGCAAGAGACCCAGTACTTC.

This sequence joins TRBV27 and TRBJ1-1; 8 bases are a match to TRBD1. Looked up from germline, CDR1 is MNHEY and CDR2 is SMNVEV (reference sequence). The trim removed 6 bases at V and 6 bases at J, leaving 0 bases unmatched. The CDR3 runs 11 residues. The CDR3: CASRTGAEAFF. The CDR3 nucleotides are TGTGCCAGCAGGACAGGGGCTGAAGCTTTCTTT.

This chain joins TRBV5-1 and TRBJ2-7; weak D call: TRBD1 (6 bases). The CDR3 covers 13 residues. Germline CDR1 reads SGHRS; CDR2 reads YFSETQ. V lost 0 bases and J lost 4, with 8 bases in between. The chain's CDR3 is CASSLDREYEQYF. The CDR3 coding sequence is TGCGCCAGCAGCTTGGACAGGGAATACGAGCAGTACTTC.

The chain links TRBV5-1 to TRBJ2-1; the D gene is possibly TRBD2 (5 bases). In germline, CDR1 is SGHRS, CDR2 YFSETQ. Trimming removed 3 bases from V and 3 bases from J, with 13 bases in between. CDR3 length: 15 amino acids. This CDR3 is CASSSPGKGYNEQFF. The CDR3 DNA sequence: TGCGCCAGCAGCTCCCCGGGGAAGGGCTACAATGAGCAGTTCTTC.

The chain carries TRBV6-5 and TRBJ1-2; 8 bases line up with TRBD1. V shed 2 bases and J 2 bases; nucleotides not matched to a gene: 1. The CDR3 runs 14 residues. Germline-derived CDR1 and CDR2 are MNHEY and SVGAGI. This chain's CDR3 is CASSYGTGNYGYTF. The CDR3 DNA follows: TGTGCCAGCAGTTACGGGACAGGAAACTATGGCTACACCTTC.

The chain carries TRBV5-1 and TRBJ1-4; D gene unclear. The length of the CDR3 is 14 residues. V was trimmed by 6 bases and J by 2 bases, leaving 11 bases between them. From germline, CDR1 is SGHRS and CDR2 YFSETQ. The CDR3 bases are TGCGCCAGCACCGACGGGAGCACTAATGAAAAACTGTTTTTT. Protein sequence: CASTDGSTNEKLFF. The whole variable domain, remainder taken from reference TRBV5-1 and TRBJ1-4, is KAGVTQTPRYLIKTRGQQVTLSCSPISGHRSVSWYQQTPGQGLQFLFEYFSETQRNKGNFPGRFSGRQFSNSRSEMNVSTLELGDSALYLCASTDGSTNEKLFFGSGTQLSVL.

The chain has TRBV29-1 and TRBJ2-7, with a tentative D call TRBD2 (6 bases). Germline CDR1 SQVTM, CDR2 ANQGSEA. Trimming pared 2 bases from V and 6 bases from J, leaving 17 bases between. The CDR3 extends over 14 amino acids. The chain's CDR3 is CSVESGQVGGEQYF. Here the CDR3 DNA reads TGCAGCGTTGAAAGCGGGCAGGTGGGTGGCGAGCAGTACTTC.

The chain uses TRBV9 and TRBJ1-1, with 7 bases that match TRBD1. J was trimmed by 1 base and V by 3 bases; bases with no gene match: 3. CDR3 length equals 14 residues. In germline, CDR1 is SGDLS, CDR2 YYNGEE. CDR3 region: CASSAGQQNTEAFF. The CDR3 DNA reads TGTGCCAGCAGCGCGGGACAGCAGAACACTGAAGCTTTCTTT.

The J gene is TRBJ2-3, the V gene TRBV27; D call uncertain. The CDR3 is 14 amino acids. The V gene lost 5 bases and the J gene lost 5 bases, with 14 bases spanning the gap. The germline CDR1 and CDR2 sequences are MNHEY and SMNVEV (reference sequence). The CDR3 is CASSPQLVRDTQYF. As DNA, the CDR3 is TGTGCCAGCAGTCCCCAATTAGTTCGAGATACGCAGTATTTT.